This TCR beta chain was recorded in a study of blood T cell repertoires in COVID-19. Study-level background: Material from acute and convalescent COVID-19 was sourced from the United States, Italy and Spain. Nucleic acid was either cDNA or gDNA, and it came from T cells, B-cell-depleted T cells, or PBMCs.

Original handling: Amplification of reference gene primers was used by the study to estimate nucleated cell counts. Produced via immunoSEQ multiplex PCR; TCRdb's table is partial and in-frame only. The V and J calls and the clone size are those of that table, but D and trimming were determined from the DNA. This sample has 150,000 to 250,000 clones, with 82% found just once. This CDR3 is built from 17 residues. The V gene end was trimmed by 1 base and the J gene end by 5 bases; junction bases not matched to a gene: 7. The germline CDR1 and CDR2 sequences are SGHDN and FVKESK. V is TRBV14 and J is TRBJ2-1, with TRBD2 matching 11 bases. The TCR originated in a human donor with acute or convalescent COVID-19. The donor label of this sample is uncertain. Sequencing was done on a sample of peripheral blood. CDR3 sequence reads: CASSQGGTSGLNNEQFF. DNA for the CDR3: TGTGCCAGCAGCCAAGGGGGGACTAGCGGATTAAACAATGAGCAGTTCTTC.